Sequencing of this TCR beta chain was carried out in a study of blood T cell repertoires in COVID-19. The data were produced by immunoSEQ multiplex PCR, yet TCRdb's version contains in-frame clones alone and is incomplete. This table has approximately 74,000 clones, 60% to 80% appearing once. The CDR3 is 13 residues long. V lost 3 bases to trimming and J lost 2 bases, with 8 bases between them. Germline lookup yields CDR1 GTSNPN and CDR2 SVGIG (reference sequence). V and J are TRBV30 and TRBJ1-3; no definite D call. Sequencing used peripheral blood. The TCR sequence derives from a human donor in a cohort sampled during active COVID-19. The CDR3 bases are TGTGCCTGGAGCCGGGGAACTGGAAACACCATATATTTT. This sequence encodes CAWSRGTGNTIYF. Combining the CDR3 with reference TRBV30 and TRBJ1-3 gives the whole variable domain SQTIHQWPATLVQPVGSPLSLECTVEGTSNPNLYWYRQAAGRGLQLLFYSVGIGQISSEVPQNLSASRPQDRQFILSSKKLLLSDSGFYLCAWSRGTGNTIYFGEGSWLTVV.